The 4 T cell receptor beta chains in this list originate from one sample, sequenced in a study of blood T cell repertoires in COVID-19. Libraries were prepared by immunoSEQ multiplex PCR; TCRdb keeps only in-frame clonotypes and omits some of them. Of roughly 200,000 clones in the sample, 75% to 90% are singletons; the top ten hold roughly 8.2%. The sample consisted of peripheral blood. The source is a woman aged 55 to 70 with acute or convalescent COVID-19.

This chain uses TRBV2 with TRBJ2-3, with 10 bases that match TRBD1. V lost 6 bases, J lost 3 bases, and 6 bases stayed unmatched. The CDR3 is made up of 15 amino acids. The germline gives CDR1 SNHLY, CDR2 FYNNEI. Here the CDR3 reads CASRVDRGRTDTQYF. CDR3 nucleotide sequence: TGTGCCAGCAGAGTTGACAGGGGGCGAACAGATACGCAGTATTTT. Full variable domain (outside the CDR3, taken from reference TRBV2 and TRBJ2-3): EPEVTQTPSHQVTQMGQEVILRCVPISNHLYFYWYRQILGQKVEFLVSFYNNEISEKSEIFDDQFSVERPDGSNFTLKIRSTKLEDSAMYFCASRVDRGRTDTQYFGPGTRLTVL.

The genes are TRBV9 and TRBJ1-3, with D unresolved. This CDR3 region has 15 residues. V was trimmed by 0 bases and J by 4 bases, leaving 11 bases between them. Germline V gene data show CDR1 as SGDLS and CDR2 as YYNGEE. In nucleotides, the CDR3 is TGTGCCAGCAGCGTAGCCCAAATAGCGGGAAACACCATATATTTT. This sequence encodes CASSVAQIAGNTIYF.

V is TRBV5-5 and J is TRBJ2-2; 11 nucleotides agree with TRBD2. CDR3 length: 17 residues. Unmatched junction bases numbered 9, after V lost 5 bases and J lost 3 bases. Germline lookup yields CDR1 SGHKS and CDR2 YYEKEE (reference sequence). CDR3 sequence (DNA): TGTGCCAGCAGACCTATAGCGGGAGGGTCGGACACCGGGGAGCTGTTTTTT. Translation: CASRPIAGGSDTGELFF.

Comment on this clone: Other DNA sequences in the sample encode the same CDR3. The chain links TRBV7-8 to TRBJ1-2; TRBD1 is a possible D gene (5 bases). The germline V gene encodes CDR1 SGHVS and CDR2 FQNEAQ. This CDR3 has 13 residues. Trimming left V 6 bases short and J 3 bases short, with 11 bases between. CDR3: CASSLQVDYGYTF. The CDR3 DNA reads TGTGCCAGCAGTTTACAGGTCGACTATGGCTACACCTTC.